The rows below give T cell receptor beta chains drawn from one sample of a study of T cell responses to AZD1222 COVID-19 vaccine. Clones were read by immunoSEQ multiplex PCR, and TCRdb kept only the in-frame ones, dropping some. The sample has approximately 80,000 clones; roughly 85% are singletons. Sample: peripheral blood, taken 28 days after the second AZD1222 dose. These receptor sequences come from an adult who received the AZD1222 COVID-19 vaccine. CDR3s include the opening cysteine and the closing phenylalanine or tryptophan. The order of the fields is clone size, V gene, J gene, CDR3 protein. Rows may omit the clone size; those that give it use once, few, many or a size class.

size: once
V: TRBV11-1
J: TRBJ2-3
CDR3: CASSLAGGPPDTQYF

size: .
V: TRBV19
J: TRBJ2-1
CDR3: CASSQLQGNEQFF

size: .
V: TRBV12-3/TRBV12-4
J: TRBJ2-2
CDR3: CASSLIGTGELFF

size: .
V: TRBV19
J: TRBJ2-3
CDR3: CASSLTGRRPDTQYF

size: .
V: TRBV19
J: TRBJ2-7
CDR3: CASSKGPANTEQYF

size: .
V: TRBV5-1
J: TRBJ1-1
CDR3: CASSLGDRASEAFF

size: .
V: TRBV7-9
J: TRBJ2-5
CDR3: CASSSGGLETQYF

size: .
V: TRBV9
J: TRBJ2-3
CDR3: CASSPTPRGTITTDTQYF

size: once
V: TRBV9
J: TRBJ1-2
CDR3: CASSPRTGGFPYGYTF

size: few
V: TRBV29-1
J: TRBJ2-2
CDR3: CSVEALGTDTGELFF

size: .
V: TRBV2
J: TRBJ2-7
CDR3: CASRNRYDSSEQYF

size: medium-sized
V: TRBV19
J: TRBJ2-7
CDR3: CASSIGGGYEQYF

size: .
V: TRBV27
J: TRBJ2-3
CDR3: CASSLLMDRTDTQYF

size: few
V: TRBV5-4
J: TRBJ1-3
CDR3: CASQEGGPLSGNTIYF

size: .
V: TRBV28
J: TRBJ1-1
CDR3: CASSLPGGTEAFF

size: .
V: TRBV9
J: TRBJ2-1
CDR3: CASSSPGGGTVGEQFF

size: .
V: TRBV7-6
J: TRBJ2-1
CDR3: CASSLLMDEQFF

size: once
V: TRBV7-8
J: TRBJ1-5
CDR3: CASSLGRFSNQPQHF

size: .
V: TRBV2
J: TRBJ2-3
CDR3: CASSDPPRGTDTQYF

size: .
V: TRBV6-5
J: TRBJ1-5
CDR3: CASSLEDGSNQPQHF

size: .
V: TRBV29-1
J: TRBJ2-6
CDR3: CSVEIWASGANVLTF

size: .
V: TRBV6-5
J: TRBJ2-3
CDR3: CASSPSSGGADTQYF

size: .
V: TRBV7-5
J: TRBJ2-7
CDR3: CVRSSSGYEQYF

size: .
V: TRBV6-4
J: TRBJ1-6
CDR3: CASTPGQRISPLHF

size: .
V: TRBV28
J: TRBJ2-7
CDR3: CASSPGQETYEQYF

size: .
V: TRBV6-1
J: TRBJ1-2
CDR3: CASSDGPASYGYTF

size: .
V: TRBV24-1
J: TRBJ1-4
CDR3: CATSLDEKLFF

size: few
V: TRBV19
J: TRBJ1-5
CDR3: CATRTGGVNQPQHF

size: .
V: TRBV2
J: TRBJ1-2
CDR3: CASSSRTSSYGYTF

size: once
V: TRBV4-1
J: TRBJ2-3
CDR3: CASSHVGRTQQGTQYF

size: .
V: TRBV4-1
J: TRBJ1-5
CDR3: CASSQADLIRQGLYNQPQHF

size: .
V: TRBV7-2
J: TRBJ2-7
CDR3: CASSLVWTGTATYEQYF

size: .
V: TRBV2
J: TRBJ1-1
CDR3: CASSVPGRNTEAFF

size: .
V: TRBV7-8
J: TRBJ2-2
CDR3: CASSFTGELFF

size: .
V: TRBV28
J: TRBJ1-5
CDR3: CASRHLPGHNSNQPQHF

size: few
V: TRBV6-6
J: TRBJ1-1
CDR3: CASSYSNLFGAFF

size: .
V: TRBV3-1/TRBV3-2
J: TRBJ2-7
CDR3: CASSQEGGQGEEGRDEQYF

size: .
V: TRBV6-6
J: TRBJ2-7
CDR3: CASSIEQGTGYEQYF

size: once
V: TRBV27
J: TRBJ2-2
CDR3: CASSFYRNTGELFF

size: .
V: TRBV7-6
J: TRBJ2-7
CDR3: CASSPGDYEQYF

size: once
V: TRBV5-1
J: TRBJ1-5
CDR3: CASSLGGLNQPQHF

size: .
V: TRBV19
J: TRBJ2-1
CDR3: CVSSSKGALSYNEQFF

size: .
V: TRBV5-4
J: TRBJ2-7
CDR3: CASSLSSGYEQYF

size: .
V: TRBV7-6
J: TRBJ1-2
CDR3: CASSLVRGGDYGYTF